This T cell receptor (beta chain) was captured by sequencing in a study of blood T cell repertoires in COVID-19. On the study more broadly: Italy, Spain and the United States were the sources of the convalescent and acute COVID-19 samples. PBMCs, B-cell-depleted T cells, or T cells provided the cDNA or gDNA that made up the material.

Original handling: Reference gene primer amplification in the assay estimated nucleated cell counts. The assay was immunoSEQ multiplex PCR, and TCRdb's table has in-frame clones only and misses some. V and J calls plus clone size are reproduced from that table; the DNA served to infer D and trimming. The sample yields tens of thousands of clones, 88% seen once. Trimming cost V 0 bases and J 0 bases, with 9 bases left between them. Germline CDR1 is SGHNT and CDR2 is YENEEA. The CDR3 consists of 16 residues. This sequence joins TRBV11-3 and TRBJ2-1, with a weak D call TRBD2 (5 bases). The TCR was taken from a man in his fifties with active COVID-19. The sequenced sample was peripheral blood. CDR3 amino acids: CASSLDRGPSYNEQFF. The CDR3 region has the DNA TGTGCCAGCAGCTTAGACCGGGGTCCCTCCTACAATGAGCAGTTCTTC. Full variable domain (missing parts from reference TRBV11-3 and TRBJ2-1): EAGVVQSPRYKIIEKKQPVAFWCNPISGHNTLYWYLQNLGQGPELLIRYENEEAVDDSQLPKDRFSAERLKGVDSTLKIQPAELGDSAVYLCASSLDRGPSYNEQFFGPGTRLTVL.